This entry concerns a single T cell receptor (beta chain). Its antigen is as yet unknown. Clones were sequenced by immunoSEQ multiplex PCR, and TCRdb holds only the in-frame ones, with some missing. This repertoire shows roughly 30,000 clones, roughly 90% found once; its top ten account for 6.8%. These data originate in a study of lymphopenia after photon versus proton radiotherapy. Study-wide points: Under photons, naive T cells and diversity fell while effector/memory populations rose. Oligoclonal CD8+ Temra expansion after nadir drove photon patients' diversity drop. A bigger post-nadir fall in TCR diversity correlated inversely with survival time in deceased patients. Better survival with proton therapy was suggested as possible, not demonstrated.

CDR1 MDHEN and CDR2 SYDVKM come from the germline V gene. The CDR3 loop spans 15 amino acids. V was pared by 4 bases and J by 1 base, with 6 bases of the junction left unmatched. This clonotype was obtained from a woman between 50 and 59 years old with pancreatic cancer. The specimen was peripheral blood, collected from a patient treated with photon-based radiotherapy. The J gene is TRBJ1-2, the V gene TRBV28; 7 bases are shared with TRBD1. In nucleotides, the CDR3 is TGTGCCAGCAGTTCACCGGGACAGAGTAACTATGGCTACACCTTC. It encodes CASSSPGQSNYGYTF.